Described below is a single T cell receptor beta chain sequence and its context. Its antigen is still unknown. Germline V lookup: CDR1 SGHRS, CDR2 YFSETQ. There are 15 residues in the CDR3. The germline V and J ends were trimmed by 0 bases and 4 bases, with 14 bases remaining between them. This sample is drawn from a study of long-term antiretroviral therapy in people with HIV. Whole-study results and caveats: Versus controls, repertoires in people with HIV had narrower CDR3 length ranges. Blood, drawn from the mid-2000s to the late 2010s, may reflect older ART regimens. Clones showing expansion before ART dominated the repertoire at all time points.

Samples were assayed with immunoSEQ v3.0 at survey level. Only in-frame clones appear in the TCRdb table, and some are missing; sequencing was by immunoSEQ multiplex PCR. The table has tens of thousands of clones, around 82% seen once. The rearrangement uses TRBV5-1 and TRBJ2-7; D is perhaps TRBD1 (7 bases). The source was unsorted PBMCs, collected 0.3 years after starting antiretroviral therapy. The sequence was collected from a man aged 18 to 29 with HIV. As DNA, the CDR3 is TGCGCCAGCAGCTTGGCAGGGGGAGGTGGGTACGAGCAGTACTTC. This gives the protein CASSLAGGGGYEQYF.